Listed here is a single T cell receptor (beta chain). Trimming removed 7 bases from V and 3 bases from J; junction bases left unmatched: 7. Germline V gives CDR1 LNHDA, CDR2 SQIVND (reference sequence). This CDR3 contains 15 residues. These data originate in a study of cytomegalovirus exposure and HLA in healthy donors. Study details: The same platform was used for the 120 validation repertoires and the approximately 700 first-cohort repertoires, a later analysis reported.

TCRdb's table, derived via immunoSEQ multiplex PCR, lists solely in-frame clones and lacks some. The sample has fewer than 130,000 clones, roughly 90% seen once. This sequence joins TRBV19 and TRBJ1-5; TRBD1 matches 9 bases. The specimen sequenced was PBMCs. The receptor comes from a woman in her twenties or thirties in good health and CMV-seropositive. CDR3 DNA sequence: TGTGCCAGTACCGTGGACAGGGGACCCAATCAGCCCCAGCATTTT. This sequence encodes CASTVDRGPNQPQHF.